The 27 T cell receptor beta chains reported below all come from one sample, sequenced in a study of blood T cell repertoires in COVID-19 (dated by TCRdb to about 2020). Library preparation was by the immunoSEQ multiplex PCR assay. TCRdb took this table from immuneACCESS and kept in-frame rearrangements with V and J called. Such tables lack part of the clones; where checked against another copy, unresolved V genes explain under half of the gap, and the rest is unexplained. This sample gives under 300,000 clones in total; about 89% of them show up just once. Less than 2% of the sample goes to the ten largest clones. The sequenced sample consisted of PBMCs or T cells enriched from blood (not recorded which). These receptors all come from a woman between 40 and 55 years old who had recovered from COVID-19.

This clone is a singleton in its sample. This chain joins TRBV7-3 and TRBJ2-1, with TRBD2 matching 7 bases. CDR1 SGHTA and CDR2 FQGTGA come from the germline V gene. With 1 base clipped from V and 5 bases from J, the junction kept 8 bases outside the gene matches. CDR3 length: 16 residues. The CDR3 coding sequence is TGTGCCAGCAGCTTAAACGGGAGGACGGTACACAATGAGCAGTTCTTC. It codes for CASSLNGRTVHNEQFF.

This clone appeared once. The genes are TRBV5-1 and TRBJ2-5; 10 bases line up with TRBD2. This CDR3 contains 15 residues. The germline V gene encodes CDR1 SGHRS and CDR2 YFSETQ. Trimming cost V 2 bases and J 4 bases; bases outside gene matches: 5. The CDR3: CASSLAGGPSETQYF. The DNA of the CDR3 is TGCGCCAGCAGCTTAGCGGGAGGGCCATCAGAGACCCAGTACTTC.

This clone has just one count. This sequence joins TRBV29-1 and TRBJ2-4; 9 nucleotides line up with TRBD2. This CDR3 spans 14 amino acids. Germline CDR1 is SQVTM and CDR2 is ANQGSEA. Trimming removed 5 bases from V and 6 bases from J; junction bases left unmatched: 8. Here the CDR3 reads CSVIGTSSGNIQYF. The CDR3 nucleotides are TGCAGCGTTATCGGGACTAGCTCGGGAAACATTCAGTACTTC.

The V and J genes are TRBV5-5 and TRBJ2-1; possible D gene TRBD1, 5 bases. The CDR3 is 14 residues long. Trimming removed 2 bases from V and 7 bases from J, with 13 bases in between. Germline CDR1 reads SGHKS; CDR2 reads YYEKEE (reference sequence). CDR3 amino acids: CASSFPQGRNEQFF. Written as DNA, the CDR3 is TGTGCCAGCAGCTTCCCCCAGGGTAGGAATGAGCAGTTCTTC.

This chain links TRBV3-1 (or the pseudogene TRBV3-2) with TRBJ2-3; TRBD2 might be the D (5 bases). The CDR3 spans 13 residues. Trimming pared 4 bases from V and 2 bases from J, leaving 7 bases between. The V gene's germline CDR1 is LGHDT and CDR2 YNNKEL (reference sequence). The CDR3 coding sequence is TGTGCCAGCAGCCCTCTAGCCACAGATACGCAGTATTTT. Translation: CASSPLATDTQYF.

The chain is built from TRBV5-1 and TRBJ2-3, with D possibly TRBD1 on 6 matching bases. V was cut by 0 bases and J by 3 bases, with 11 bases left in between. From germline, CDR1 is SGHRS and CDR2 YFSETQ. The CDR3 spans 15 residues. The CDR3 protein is CASSLATGNTDTQYF. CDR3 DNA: TGCGCCAGCAGCTTGGCAACAGGGAATACAGATACGCAGTATTTT.

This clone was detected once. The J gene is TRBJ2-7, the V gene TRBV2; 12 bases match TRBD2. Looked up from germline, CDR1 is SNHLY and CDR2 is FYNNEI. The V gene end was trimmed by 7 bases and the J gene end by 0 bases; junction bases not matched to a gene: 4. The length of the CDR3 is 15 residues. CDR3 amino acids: CASNGLAGLSYEQYF. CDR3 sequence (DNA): TGTGCCAGCAACGGACTAGCGGGACTCTCCTACGAGCAGTACTTC.

CDR3 coding DNA: TGTGCCAGCAGCCAAGATGCGGGAGGTCAGCCCCAGCATTTT. Translating it yields CASSQDAGGQPQHF. This chain joins TRBV3-1 (or the pseudogene TRBV3-2) and TRBJ1-5; no clear D. Germline-derived CDR1 and CDR2 are LGHDT and YNNKEL (reference sequence). V was shortened by 0 bases and J by 6 bases, with 9 bases between the two germline ends. The length of the CDR3 is 14 residues.

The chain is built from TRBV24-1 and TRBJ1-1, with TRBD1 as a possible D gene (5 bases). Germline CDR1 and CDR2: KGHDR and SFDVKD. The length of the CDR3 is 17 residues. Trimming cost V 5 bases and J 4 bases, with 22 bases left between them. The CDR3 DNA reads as TGTGCCACCAGTGCGAGCTACAGGTATGGGCTGACCACTGAAGCTTTCTTT. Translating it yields CATSASYRYGLTTEAFF.

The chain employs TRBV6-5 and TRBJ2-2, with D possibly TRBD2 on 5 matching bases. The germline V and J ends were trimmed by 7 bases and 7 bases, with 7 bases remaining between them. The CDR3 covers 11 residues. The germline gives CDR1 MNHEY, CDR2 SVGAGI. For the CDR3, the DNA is TGTGCCAGCACTCGGGACGGGGAGCTGTTTTTT. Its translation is CASTRDGELFF.

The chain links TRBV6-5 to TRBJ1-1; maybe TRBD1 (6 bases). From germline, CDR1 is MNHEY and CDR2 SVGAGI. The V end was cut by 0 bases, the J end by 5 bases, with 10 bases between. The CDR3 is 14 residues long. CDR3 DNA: TGTGCCAGCAGTTACTCGGGCAGGGGAACTGAAGCTTTCTTT. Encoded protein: CASSYSGRGTEAFF.

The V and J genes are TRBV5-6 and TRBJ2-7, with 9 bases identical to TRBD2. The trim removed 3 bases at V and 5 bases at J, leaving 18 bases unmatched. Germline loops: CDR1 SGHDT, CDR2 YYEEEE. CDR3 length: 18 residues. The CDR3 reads CASSSGPRGLAGLNEQYF. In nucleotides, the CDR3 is TGTGCCAGCAGCTCGGGACCCCGAGGGCTAGCGGGATTGAACGAGCAGTACTTC.

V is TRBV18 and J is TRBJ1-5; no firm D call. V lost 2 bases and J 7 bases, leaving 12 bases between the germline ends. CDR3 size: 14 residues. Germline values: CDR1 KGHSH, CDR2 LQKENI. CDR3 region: CASSPMAVIQPQHF. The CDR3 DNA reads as TGTGCCAGCTCACCAATGGCAGTAATCCAGCCCCAGCATTTT.

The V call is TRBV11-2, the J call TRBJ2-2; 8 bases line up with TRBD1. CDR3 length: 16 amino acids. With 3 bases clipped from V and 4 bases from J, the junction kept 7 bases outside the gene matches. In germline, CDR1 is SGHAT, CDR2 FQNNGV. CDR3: CASSFNGQGGTGELFF. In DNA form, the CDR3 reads TGTGCCAGCAGCTTTAACGGACAGGGCGGCACCGGGGAGCTGTTTTTT.

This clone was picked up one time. CDR3 amino acids: CASSLWTGETYEQYF. The CDR3 DNA reads TGCGCCAGCAGCTTGTGGACAGGGGAAACCTACGAGCAGTACTTC. This sequence joins TRBV5-1 and TRBJ2-7, with 9 bases matching TRBD1. V was clipped by 1 base and J by 2 bases; unmatched bases: 4. The CDR3 extends over 15 amino acids. CDR1 and CDR2 (germline): SGHRS, YFSETQ.

The CDR3 bases are TGTGCCAGCAGCTCGTATAGACAGGCCTCCTACAATGAGCAGTTCTTC. This sequence encodes CASSSYRQASYNEQFF. The chain carries TRBV7-9 and TRBJ2-1; weak D call: TRBD1 (6 bases). There are 16 residues in the CDR3. Per germline, CDR1 SEHNR and CDR2 FQNEAQ (reference sequence). Trimming pared 4 bases from V and 0 bases from J, leaving 13 bases between.

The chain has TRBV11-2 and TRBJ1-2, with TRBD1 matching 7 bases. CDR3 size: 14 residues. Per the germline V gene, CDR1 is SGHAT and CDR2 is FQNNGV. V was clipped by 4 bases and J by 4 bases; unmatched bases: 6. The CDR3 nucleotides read TGTGCCAGCAGCTCCATACAGGGGCGCTATGGCTACACCTTC. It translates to CASSSIQGRYGYTF. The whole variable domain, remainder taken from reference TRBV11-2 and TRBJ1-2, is EAGVAQSPRYKIIEKRQSVAFWCNPISGHATLYWYQQILGQGPKLLIQFQNNGVVDDSQLPKDRFSAERLKGVDSTLKIQPAKLEDSAVYLCASSSIQGRYGYTFGSGTRLTVV.

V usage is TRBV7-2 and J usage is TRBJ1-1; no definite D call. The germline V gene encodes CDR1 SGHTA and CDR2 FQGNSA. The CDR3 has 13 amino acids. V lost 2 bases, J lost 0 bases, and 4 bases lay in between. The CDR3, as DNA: TGTGCCAGCAGCTTAACACTGAACACTGAAGCTTTCTTT. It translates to CASSLTLNTEAFF. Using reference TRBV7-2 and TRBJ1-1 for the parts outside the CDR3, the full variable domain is GAGVSQSPSNKVTEKGKDVELRCDPISGHTALYWYRQSLGQGLEFLIYFQGNSAPDKSGLPSDRFSAERTGGSVSTLTIQRTQQEDSAVYLCASSLTLNTEAFFGQGTRLTVV.

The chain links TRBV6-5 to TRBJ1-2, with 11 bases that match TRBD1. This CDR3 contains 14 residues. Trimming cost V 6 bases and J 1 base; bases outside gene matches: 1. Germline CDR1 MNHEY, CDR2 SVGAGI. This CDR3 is CASRGTGGNYGYTF. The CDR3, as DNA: TGTGCCAGCAGGGGGACAGGGGGTAACTATGGCTACACCTTC.

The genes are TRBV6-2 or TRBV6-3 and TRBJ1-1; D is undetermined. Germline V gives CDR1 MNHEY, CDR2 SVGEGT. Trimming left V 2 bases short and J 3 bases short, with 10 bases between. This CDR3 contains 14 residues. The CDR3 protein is CASSYEGWDTEAFF. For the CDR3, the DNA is TGTGCCAGCAGTTACGAGGGATGGGACACTGAAGCTTTCTTT.

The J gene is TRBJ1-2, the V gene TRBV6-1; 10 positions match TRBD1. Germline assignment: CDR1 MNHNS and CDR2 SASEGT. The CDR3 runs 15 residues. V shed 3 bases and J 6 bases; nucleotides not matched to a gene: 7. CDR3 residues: CASSERTGGYHGYTF. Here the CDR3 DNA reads TGTGCCAGCAGTGAGCGGACAGGGGGGTATCATGGCTACACCTTC.

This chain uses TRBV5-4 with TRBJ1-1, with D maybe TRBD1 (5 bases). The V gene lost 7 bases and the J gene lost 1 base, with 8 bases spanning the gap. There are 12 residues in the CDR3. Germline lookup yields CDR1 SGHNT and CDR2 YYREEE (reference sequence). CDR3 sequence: CASATANTEAFF. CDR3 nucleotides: TGTGCCAGCGCGACAGCGAACACTGAAGCTTTCTTT.

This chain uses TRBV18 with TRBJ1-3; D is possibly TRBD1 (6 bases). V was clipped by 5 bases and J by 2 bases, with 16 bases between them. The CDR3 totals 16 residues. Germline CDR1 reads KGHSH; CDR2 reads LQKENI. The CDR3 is CASSAGQPDAGNTIYF. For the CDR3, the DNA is TGTGCCAGCTCAGCCGGACAGCCAGACGCTGGAAACACCATATATTTT. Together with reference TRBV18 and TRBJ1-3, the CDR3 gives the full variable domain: NAGVMQNPRHLVRRRGQEARLRCSPMKGHSHVYWYRQLPEEGLKFMVYLQKENIIDESGMPKERFSAEFPKEGPSILRIQQVVRGDSAAYFCASSAGQPDAGNTIYFGEGSWLTVV.

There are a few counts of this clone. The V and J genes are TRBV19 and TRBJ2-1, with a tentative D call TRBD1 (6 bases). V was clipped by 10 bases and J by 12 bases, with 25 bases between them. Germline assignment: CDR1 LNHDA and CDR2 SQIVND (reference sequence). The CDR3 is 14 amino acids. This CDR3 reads CATKSTFATGWQFF. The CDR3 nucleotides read TGTGCCACCAAATCCACCTTCGCCACAGGGTGGCAGTTCTTC.

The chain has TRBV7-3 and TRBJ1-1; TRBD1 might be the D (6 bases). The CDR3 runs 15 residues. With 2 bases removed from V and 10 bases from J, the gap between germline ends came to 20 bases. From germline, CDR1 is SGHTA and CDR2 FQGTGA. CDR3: CASSLRRGGILGAFF. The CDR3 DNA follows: TGTGCCAGCAGCTTACGTCGAGGGGGAATTTTGGGAGCTTTCTTT.

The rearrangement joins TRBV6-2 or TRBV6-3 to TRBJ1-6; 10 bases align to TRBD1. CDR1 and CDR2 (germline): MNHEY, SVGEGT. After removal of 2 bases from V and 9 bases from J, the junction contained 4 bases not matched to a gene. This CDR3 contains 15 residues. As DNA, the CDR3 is TGTGCCAGCAGTTACCGCCGGGACAGGGGTTCACCCCTCCACTTT. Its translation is CASSYRRDRGSPLHF.

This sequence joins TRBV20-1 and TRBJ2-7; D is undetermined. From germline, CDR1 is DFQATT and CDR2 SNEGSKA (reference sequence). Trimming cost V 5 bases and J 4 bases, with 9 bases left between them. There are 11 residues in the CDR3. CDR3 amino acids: CSAYHRYEQYF. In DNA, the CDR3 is TGCAGTGCTTATCACAGATACGAGCAGTACTTC.